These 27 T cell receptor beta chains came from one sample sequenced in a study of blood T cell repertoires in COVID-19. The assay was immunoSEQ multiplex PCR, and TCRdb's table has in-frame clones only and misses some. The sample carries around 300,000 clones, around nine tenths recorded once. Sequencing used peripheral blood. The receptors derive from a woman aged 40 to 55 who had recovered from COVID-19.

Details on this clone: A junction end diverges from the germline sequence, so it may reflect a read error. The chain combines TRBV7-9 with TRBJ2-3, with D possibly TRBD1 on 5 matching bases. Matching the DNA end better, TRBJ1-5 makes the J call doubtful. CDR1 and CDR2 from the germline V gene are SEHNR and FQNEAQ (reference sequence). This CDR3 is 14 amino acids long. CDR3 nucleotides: TGTGTCAGCAGCTACCGGGACTTCACAGATACGCAGCATTTT. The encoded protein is CVSSYRDFTDTQHF.

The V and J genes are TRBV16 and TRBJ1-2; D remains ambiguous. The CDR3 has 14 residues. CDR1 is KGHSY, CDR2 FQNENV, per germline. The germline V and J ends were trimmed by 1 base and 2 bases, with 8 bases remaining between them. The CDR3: CASSQFSENYGYTF. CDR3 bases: TGTGCCAGCAGCCAATTCTCCGAGAACTATGGCTACACCTTC.

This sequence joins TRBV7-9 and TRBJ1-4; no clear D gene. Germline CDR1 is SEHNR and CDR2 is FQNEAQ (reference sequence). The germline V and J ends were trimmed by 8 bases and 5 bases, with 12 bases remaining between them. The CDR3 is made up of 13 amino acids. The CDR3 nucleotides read TGTGCCAGCTCGCCAGGCCTGAATGAAAAACTGTTTTTT. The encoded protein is CASSPGLNEKLFF.

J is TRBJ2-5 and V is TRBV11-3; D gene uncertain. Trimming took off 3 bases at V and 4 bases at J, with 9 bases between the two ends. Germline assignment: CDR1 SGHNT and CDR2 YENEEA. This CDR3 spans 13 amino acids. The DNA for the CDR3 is TGTGCCAGCAGCTTTAGTGCGAGAGAGACCCAGTACTTC. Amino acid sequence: CASSFSARETQYF. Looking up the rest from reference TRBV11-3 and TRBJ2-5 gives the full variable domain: EAGVVQSPRYKIIEKKQPVAFWCNPISGHNTLYWYLQNLGQGPELLIRYENEEAVDDSQLPKDRFSAERLKGVDSTLKIQPAELGDSAVYLCASSFSARETQYFGPGTRLLVL.

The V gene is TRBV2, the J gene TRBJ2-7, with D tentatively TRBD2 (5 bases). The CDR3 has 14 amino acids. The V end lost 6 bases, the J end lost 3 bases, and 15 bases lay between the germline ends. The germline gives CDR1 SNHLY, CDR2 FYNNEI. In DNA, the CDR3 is TGTGCCAGCAGACGGACCAATCGGGGCTACGAGCAGTACTTC. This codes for CASRRTNRGYEQYF. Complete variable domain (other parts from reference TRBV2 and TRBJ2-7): EPEVTQTPSHQVTQMGQEVILRCVPISNHLYFYWYRQILGQKVEFLVSFYNNEISEKSEIFDDQFSVERPDGSNFTLKIRSTKLEDSAMYFCASRRTNRGYEQYFGPGTRLTVT.

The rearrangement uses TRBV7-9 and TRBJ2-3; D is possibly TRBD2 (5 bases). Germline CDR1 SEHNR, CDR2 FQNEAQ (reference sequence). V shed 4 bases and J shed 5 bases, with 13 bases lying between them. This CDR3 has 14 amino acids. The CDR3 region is CASSSAGAGDTQYF. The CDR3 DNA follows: TGTGCCAGCAGCTCGGCGGGCGCGGGAGATACGCAGTATTTT.

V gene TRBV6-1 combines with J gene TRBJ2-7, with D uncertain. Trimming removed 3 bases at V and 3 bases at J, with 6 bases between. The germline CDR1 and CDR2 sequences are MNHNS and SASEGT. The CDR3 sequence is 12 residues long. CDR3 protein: CASSEAGYEQYF. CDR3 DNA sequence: TGTGCCAGCAGTGAGGCAGGCTACGAGCAGTACTTC.

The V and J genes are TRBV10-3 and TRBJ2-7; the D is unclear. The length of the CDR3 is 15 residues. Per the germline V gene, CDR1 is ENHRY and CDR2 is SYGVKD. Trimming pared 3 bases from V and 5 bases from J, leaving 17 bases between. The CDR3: CAISDPPTVVHEQYF. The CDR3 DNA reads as TGTGCCATCAGTGACCCCCCTACGGTGGTCCACGAGCAGTACTTC.

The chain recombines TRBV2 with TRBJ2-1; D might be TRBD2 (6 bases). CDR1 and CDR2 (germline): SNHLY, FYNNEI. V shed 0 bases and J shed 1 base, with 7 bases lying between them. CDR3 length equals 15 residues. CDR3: CASSEAGGSYNEQFF. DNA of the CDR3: TGTGCCAGCAGTGAAGCGGGGGGATCCTACAATGAGCAGTTCTTC. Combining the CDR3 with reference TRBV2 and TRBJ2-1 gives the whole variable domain EPEVTQTPSHQVTQMGQEVILRCVPISNHLYFYWYRQILGQKVEFLVSFYNNEISEKSEIFDDQFSVERPDGSNFTLKIRSTKLEDSAMYFCASSEAGGSYNEQFFGPGTRLTVL.

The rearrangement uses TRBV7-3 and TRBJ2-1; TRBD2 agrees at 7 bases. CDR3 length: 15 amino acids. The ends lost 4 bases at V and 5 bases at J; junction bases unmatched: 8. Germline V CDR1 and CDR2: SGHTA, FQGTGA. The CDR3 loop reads CASSSRLARHNEQFF. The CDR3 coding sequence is TGTGCCAGCAGCTCGCGACTAGCCCGGCACAATGAGCAGTTCTTC.

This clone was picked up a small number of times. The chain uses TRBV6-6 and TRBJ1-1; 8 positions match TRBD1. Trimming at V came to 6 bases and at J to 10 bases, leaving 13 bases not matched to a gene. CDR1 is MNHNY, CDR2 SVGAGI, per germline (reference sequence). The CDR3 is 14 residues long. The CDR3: CASRIPGQARGAFF. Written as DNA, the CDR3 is TGTGCCAGCAGAATACCGGGACAGGCACGTGGAGCTTTCTTT.

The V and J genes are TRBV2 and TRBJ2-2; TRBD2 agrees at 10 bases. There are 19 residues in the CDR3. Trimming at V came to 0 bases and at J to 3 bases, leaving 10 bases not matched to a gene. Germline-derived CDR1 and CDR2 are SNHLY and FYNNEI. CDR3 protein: CASSEAGLAGVGDTGELFF. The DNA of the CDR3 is TGTGCCAGCAGTGAAGCTGGCCTAGCGGGAGTTGGGGACACCGGGGAGCTGTTTTTT. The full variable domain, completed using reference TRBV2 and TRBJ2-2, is EPEVTQTPSHQVTQMGQEVILRCVPISNHLYFYWYRQILGQKVEFLVSFYNNEISEKSEIFDDQFSVERPDGSNFTLKIRSTKLEDSAMYFCASSEAGLAGVGDTGELFFGEGSRLTVL.

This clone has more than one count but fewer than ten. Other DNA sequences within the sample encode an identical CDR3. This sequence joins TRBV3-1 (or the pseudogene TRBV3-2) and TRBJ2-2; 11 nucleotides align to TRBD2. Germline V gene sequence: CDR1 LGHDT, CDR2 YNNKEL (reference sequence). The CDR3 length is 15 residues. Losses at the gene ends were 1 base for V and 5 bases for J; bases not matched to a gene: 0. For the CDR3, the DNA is TGTGCCAGCAGCCAAGGGACTAGCGGGACCGGGGAGCTGTTTTTT. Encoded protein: CASSQGTSGTGELFF.

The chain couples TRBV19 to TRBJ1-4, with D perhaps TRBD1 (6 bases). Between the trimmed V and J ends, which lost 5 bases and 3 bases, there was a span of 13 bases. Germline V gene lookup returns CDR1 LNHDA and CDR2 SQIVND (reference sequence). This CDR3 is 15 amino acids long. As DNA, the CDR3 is TGTGCCAGTAGTCCCCAGGGGACGGCTAATGAAAAACTGTTTTTT. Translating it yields CASSPQGTANEKLFF. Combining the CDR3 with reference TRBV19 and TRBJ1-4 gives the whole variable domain DGGITQSPKYLFRKEGQNVTLSCEQNLNHDAMYWYRQDPGQGLRLIYYSQIVNDFQKGDIAEGYSVSREKKESFPLTVTSAQKNPTAFYLCASSPQGTANEKLFFGSGTQLSVL.

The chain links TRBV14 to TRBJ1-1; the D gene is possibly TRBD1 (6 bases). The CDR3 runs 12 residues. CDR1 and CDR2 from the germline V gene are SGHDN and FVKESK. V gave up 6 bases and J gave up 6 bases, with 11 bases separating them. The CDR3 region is CASSPGHPEAFF. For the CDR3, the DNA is TGTGCCAGCAGTCCGGGACACCCTGAAGCTTTCTTT.

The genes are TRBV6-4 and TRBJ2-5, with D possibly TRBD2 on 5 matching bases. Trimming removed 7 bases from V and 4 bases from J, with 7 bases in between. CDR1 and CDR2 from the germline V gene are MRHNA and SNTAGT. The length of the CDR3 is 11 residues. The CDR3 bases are TGTGCCAGCAAACGGGGAGAGACCCAGTACTTC. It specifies CASKRGETQYF.

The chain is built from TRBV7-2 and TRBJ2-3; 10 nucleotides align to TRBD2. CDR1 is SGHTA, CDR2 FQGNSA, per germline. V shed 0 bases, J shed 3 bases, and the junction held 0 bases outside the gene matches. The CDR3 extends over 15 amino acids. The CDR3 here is CASSLAGLATDTQYF. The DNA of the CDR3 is TGTGCCAGCAGCTTAGCGGGACTAGCGACAGATACGCAGTATTTT.

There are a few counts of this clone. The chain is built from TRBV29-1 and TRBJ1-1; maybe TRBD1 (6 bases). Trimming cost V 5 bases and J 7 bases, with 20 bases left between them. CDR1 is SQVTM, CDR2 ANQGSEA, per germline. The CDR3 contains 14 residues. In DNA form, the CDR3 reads TGCAGCGTTCCTCGATCGGGACAAGTTAGTGAAGCTTTCTTT. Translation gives CSVPRSGQVSEAFF.

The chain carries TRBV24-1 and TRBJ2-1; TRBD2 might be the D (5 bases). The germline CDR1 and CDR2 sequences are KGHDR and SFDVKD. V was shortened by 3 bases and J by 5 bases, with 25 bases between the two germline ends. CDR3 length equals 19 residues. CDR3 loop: CATSDQLIKGQEVHNEQFF. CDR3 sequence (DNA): TGTGCCACCAGTGATCAGCTCATTAAAGGGCAGGAGGTCCACAATGAGCAGTTCTTC.

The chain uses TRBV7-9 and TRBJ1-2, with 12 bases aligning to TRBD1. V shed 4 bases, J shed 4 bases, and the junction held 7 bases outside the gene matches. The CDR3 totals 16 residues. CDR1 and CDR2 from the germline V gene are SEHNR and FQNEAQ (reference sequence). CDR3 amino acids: CASSSGTGGVGYGYTF. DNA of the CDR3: TGTGCCAGCAGCTCCGGGACAGGGGGCGTGGGCTATGGCTACACCTTC.

CDR3 amino acids: CASSFTGKGYNSPLHF. DNA of the CDR3: TGTGCCAGCAGTTTTACAGGGAAGGGTTATAATTCACCCCTCCACTTT. This sequence joins TRBV27 and TRBJ1-6, with a weak D call TRBD1 (6 bases). Trimming stripped 3 bases from V and 4 bases from J, with 13 bases between. This CDR3 spans 16 amino acids. Germline assignment: CDR1 MNHEY and CDR2 SMNVEV (reference sequence).

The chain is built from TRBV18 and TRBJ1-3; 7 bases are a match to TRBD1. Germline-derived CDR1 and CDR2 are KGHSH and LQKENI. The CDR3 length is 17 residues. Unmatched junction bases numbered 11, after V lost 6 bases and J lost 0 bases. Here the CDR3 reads CASSQGQHSVSGNTIYF. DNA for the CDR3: TGTGCCAGCTCCCAGGGACAGCACTCCGTCTCTGGAAACACCATATATTTT.

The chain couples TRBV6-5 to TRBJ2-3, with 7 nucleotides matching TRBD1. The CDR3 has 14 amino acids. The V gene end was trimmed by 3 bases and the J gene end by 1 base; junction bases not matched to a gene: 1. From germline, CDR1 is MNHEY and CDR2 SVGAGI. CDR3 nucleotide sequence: TGTGCCAGCAGTTATCAGGGGGGCACAGATACGCAGTATTTT. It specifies CASSYQGGTDTQYF.

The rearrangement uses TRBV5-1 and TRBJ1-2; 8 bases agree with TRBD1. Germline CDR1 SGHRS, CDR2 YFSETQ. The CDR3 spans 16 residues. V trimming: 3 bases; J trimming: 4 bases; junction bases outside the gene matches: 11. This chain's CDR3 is CASSSGTTGDPYGYTF. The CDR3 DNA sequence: TGCGCCAGCAGCTCGGGGACGACAGGGGACCCCTATGGCTACACCTTC.

CDR3 region: CASSSVGTGELFF. The CDR3 DNA is TGTGCCAGCAGTTCCGTCGGCACCGGGGAGCTGTTTTTT. This chain connects TRBV27 to TRBJ2-2; the D is unclear. Germline CDR1 MNHEY, CDR2 SMNVEV (reference sequence). Deletions cut 4 bases from V and 4 bases from J, with 7 bases between. The CDR3 consists of 13 residues.

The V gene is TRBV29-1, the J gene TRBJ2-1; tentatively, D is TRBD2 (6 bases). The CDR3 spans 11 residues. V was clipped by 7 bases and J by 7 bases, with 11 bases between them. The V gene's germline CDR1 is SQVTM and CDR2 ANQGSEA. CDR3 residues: CSGVGGNEQFF. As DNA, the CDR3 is TGCAGCGGGGTCGGGGGTAATGAGCAGTTCTTC.

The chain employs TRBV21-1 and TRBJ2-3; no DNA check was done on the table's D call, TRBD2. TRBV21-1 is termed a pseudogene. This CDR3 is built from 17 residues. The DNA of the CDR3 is TGTGCCAGCAGCACCCTCCTAAACGCCGCGGGAGGAGATACGCAGTATTTT. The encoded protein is CASSTLLNAAGGDTQYF.